The 3 T cell receptor beta chains given below trace back to one sample, sequenced in a study of blood T cell repertoires in COVID-19. Profiling relied on immunoSEQ multiplex PCR, and the TCRdb table lists in-frame clones only, not all of them. The repertoire holds tens of thousands of clones, with approximately 90% as singletons. Sequenced input: peripheral blood. Every receptor here comes from a woman aged 80 or over with active COVID-19.

This chain connects TRBV27 to TRBJ1-5; 8 positions match TRBD1. J was trimmed by 5 bases and V by 5 bases; bases with no gene match: 8. Germline assignment: CDR1 MNHEY and CDR2 SMNVEV (reference sequence). The CDR3 consists of 15 residues. The CDR3: CASSTSQGADQPQHF. The CDR3 DNA reads TGTGCCAGCAGTACGTCTCAGGGGGCGGATCAGCCCCAGCATTTT.

This chain uses TRBV11-2 with TRBJ2-5; a possible D gene is TRBD1 (5 bases). The V end lost 1 base, the J end lost 5 bases, and 14 bases lay between the germline ends. CDR3 length: 15 residues. Germline V gives CDR1 SGHAT, CDR2 FQNNGV. The CDR3 loop is CASSLAGPQGETQYF. Here the CDR3 DNA reads TGTGCCAGCAGCTTAGCGGGCCCCCAGGGCGAGACCCAGTACTTC.

The V call is TRBV19, the J call TRBJ1-2; TRBD1 matches at 7 bases. This CDR3 has 15 residues. The germline V gene has CDR1 LNHDA and CDR2 SQIVND (reference sequence). J lost 0 bases, V lost 5 bases, and 6 bases had no gene match. CDR3 sequence (DNA): TGTGCCAGTAGTCCAAGGACAGGAGCTAACTATGGCTACACCTTC. It codes for CASSPRTGANYGYTF.